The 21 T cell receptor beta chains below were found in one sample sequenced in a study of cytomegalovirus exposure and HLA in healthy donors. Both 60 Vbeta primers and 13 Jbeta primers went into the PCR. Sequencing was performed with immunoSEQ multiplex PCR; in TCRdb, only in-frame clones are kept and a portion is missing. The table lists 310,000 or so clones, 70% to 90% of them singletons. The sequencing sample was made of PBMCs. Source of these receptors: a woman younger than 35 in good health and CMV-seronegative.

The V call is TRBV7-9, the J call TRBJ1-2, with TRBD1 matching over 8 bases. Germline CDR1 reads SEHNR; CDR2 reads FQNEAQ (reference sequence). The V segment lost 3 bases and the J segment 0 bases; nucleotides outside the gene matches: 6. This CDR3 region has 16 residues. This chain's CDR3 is CASSFSLDRANYGYTF. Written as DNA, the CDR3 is TGTGCCAGCAGCTTTTCCCTGGACAGGGCTAACTATGGCTACACCTTC.

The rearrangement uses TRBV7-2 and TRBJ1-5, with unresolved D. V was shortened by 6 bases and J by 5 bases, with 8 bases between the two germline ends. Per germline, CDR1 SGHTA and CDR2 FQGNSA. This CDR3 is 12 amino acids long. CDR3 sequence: CASSPLYQPQHF. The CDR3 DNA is TGTGCCAGCAGTCCCCTTTATCAGCCCCAGCATTTT.

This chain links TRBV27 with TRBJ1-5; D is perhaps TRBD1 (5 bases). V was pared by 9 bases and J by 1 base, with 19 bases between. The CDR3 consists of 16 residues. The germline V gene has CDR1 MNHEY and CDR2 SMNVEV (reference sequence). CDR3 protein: CASRASGGRSNQPQHF. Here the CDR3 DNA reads TGTGCCAGTCGGGCGTCCGGGGGAAGGAGCAATCAGCCCCAGCATTTT.

The CDR3 DNA sequence: TGTGCCAGCAGTTACTCCCGAGGCAGCACCTACGAGCAGTACTTC. Amino acids: CASSYSRGSTYEQYF. The chain recombines TRBV6-5 with TRBJ2-7, with unresolved D. CDR1 and CDR2 (germline): MNHEY, SVGAGI. The CDR3 is made up of 15 amino acids. Trimming shortened V by 0 bases and J by 2 bases, and 11 bases separated the two germline ends.

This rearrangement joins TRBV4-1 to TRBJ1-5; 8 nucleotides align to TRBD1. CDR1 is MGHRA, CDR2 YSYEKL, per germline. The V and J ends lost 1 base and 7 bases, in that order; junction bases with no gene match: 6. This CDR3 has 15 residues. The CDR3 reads CASSQGTGILQPQHF. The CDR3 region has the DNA TGCGCCAGCAGCCAAGGGACAGGGATTCTACAGCCCCAGCATTTT.

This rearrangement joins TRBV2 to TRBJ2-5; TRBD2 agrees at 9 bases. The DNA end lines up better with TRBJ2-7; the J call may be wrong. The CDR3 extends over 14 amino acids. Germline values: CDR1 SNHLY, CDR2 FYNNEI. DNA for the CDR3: TGTGCCAGCATGTATCTAGCGGGGTTGCACGAGCAGTACTTC. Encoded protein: CASMYLAGLHEQYF.

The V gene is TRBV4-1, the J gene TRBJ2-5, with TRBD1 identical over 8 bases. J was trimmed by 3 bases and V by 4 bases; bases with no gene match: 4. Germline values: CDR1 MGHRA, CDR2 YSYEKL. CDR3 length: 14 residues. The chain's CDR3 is CASSPRDRKETQYF. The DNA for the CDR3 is TGCGCCAGCAGCCCCCGGGACAGGAAAGAGACCCAGTACTTC.

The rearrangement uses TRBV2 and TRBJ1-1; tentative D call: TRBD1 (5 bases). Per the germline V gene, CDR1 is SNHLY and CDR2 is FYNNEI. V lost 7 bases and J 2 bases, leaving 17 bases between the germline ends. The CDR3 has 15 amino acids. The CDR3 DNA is TGTGCCAGCAACCGAGAATTGGGGCCTAACACTGAAGCTTTCTTT. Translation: CASNRELGPNTEAFF.

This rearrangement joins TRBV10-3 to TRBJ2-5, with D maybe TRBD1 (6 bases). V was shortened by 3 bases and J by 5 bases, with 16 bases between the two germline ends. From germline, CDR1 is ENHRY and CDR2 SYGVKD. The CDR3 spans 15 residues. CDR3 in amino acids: CAISDPDRNEETQYF. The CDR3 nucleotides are TGTGCCATCAGTGACCCCGACAGGAACGAGGAGACCCAGTACTTC.

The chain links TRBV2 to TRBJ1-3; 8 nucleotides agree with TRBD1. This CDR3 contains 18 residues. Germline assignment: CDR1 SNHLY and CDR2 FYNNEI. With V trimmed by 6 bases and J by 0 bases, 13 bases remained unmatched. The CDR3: CASRRQGAGMFSGNTIYF. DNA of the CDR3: TGTGCCAGCAGAAGGCAGGGGGCAGGCATGTTCTCTGGAAACACCATATATTTT.

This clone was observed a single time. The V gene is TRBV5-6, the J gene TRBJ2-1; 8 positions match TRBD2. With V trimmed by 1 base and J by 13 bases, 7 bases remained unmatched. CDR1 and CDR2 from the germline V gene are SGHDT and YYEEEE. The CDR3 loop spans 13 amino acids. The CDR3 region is CASSLPSAGGQFF. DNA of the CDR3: TGTGCCAGCAGCTTGCCGTCGGCGGGGGGTCAGTTCTTC.

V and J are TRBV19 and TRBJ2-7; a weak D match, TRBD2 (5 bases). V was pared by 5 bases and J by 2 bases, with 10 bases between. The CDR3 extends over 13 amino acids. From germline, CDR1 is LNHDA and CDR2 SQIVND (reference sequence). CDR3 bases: TGTGCCAGTAGTCGCTCCGGGGCCTACGAGCAGTACTTC. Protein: CASSRSGAYEQYF.

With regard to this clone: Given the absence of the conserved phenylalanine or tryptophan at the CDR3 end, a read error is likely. CDR3 bases: TGTGCCAGCAGCGTAGGGGACAGGGGAGCTAATGAAAAACTGTTTCTT. Translated: CASSVGDRGANEKLFL. The rearrangement links TRBV9 to TRBJ1-4; 10 bases map to TRBD1. V lost 0 bases and J lost 3; bases outside the gene matches: 2. Germline loops: CDR1 SGDLS, CDR2 YYNGEE. The CDR3 is 16 amino acids.

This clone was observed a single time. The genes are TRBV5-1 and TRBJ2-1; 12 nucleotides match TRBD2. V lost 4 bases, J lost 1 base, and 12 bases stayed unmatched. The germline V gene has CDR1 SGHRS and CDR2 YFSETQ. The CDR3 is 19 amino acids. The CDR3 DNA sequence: TGCGCCAGCAGCGCGAGACGTTGGACTAGCGGGGAGTCCTACAATGAGCAGTTCTTC. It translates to CASSARRWTSGESYNEQFF.

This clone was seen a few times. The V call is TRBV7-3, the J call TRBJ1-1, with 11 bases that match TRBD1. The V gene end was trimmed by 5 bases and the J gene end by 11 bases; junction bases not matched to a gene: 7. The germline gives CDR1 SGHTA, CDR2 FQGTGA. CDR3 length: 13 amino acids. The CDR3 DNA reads TGTGCCAGCAGCAAAGGACAGGGGGCAAAGGCTTTCTTT. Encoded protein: CASSKGQGAKAFF.

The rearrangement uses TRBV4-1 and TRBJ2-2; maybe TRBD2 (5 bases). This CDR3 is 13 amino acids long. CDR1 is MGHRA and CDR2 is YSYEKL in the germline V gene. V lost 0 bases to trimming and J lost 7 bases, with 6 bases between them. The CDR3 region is CASSQDRGGELFF. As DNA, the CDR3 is TGCGCCAGCAGCCAAGATCGGGGCGGGGAGCTGTTTTTT.

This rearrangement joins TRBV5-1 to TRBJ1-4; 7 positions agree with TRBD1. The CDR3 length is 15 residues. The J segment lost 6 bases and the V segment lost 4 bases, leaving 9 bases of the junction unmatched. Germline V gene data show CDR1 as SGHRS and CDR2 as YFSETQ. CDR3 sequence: CASSGGGGGDEKLFF. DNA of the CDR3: TGCGCCAGCAGCGGGGGAGGAGGGGGCGATGAAAAACTGTTTTTT.

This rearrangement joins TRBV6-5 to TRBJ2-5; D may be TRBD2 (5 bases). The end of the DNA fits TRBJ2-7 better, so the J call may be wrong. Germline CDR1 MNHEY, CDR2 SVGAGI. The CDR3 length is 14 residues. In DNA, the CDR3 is TGTGCCAGCAGTTACTCCTGGACTGGGTACGAGCAGTACTTC. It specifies CASSYSWTGYEQYF.

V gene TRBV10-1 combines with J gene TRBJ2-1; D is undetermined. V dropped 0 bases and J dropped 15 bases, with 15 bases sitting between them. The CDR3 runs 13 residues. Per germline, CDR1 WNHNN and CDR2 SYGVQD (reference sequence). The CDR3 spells CASSESPTGIRFF. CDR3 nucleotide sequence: TGCGCCAGCAGTGAGTCGCCGACTGGAATAAGGTTCTTC.

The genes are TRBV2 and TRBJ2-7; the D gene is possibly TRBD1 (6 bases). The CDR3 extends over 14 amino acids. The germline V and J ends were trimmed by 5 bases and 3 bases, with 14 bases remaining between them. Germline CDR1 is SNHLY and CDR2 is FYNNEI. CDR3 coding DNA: TGTGCCAGCAGTACGACAGGTAATTTCTACGAGCAGTACTTC. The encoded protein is CASSTTGNFYEQYF.

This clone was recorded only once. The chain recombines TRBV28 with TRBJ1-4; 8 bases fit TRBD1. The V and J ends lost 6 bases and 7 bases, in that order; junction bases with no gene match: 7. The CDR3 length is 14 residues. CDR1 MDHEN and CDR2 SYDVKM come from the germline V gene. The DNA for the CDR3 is TGTGCCAGCAGCGAAACAGGGGGGATTGAAAAACTGTTTTTT. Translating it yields CASSETGGIEKLFF. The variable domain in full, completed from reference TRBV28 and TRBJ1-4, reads DVKVTQSSRYLVKRTGEKVFLECVQDMDHENMFWYRQDPGLGLRLIYFSYDVKMKEKGDIPEGYSVSREKKERFSLILESASTNQTSMYLCASSETGGIEKLFFGSGTQLSVL.